These 23 T cell receptor beta chains originate from one sample sequenced in a study of neurological immune-mediated disorders. TCRdb analysed the 5' RACE reads with MiXCR anew, one entry per CDR3 protein. The sample gives under 70,000 distinct CDR3 sequences, 5.2% of which show up once; 2.8% is in the top ten. Sample: PBMCs. Every receptor here comes from a woman aged 25 to 39 with multiple sclerosis.

This clonotype was recorded many times. The rearrangement joins TRBV5-1 to TRBJ2-7, with unresolved D. Per the germline V gene, CDR1 is SGHRS and CDR2 is YFSETQ. Trimming left V 1 base short and J 6 bases short, with 14 bases between. CDR3 length: 14 amino acids. The DNA for the CDR3 is TGCGCCAGCAGCTTGAAAGGGCCTAGTTTCGAGCAGTACTTC. This sequence encodes CASSLKGPSFEQYF.

V usage is TRBV12-3 or TRBV12-4 and J usage is TRBJ1-3; D is perhaps TRBD1 (6 bases). This CDR3 has 13 residues. V lost 5 bases to trimming and J lost 9 bases, with 14 bases between them. CDR3 protein: CASSGRGGSTIYF. In DNA, the CDR3 is TGTGCCAGCAGTGGCAGGGGAGGCAGCACCATATATTTT.

This clonotype was seen many times. The rearrangement uses TRBV20-1 and TRBJ2-3; D remains ambiguous. V dropped 1 base and J dropped 5 bases, with 10 bases sitting between them. The CDR3 sequence is 13 residues long. Germline CDR1 is DFQATT and CDR2 is SNEGSKA (reference sequence). CDR3 region: CSARVPSRDTQYF. The CDR3, as DNA: TGCAGTGCTAGAGTTCCCAGCCGAGATACGCAGTATTTT.

The rearrangement links TRBV7-3 to TRBJ2-1; no reliable D call. The CDR3 sequence is 13 residues long. Between the trimmed V and J ends, which lost 3 bases and 6 bases, there was a span of 9 bases. CDR1 and CDR2 (germline): SGHTA, FQGTGA. The CDR3 bases are TGTGCCAGCAGCTTGAGCTCCAGCAATGAGCAGTTCTTC. Translating gives CASSLSSSNEQFF.

This clonotype was detected many times. The V call is TRBV5-6, the J call TRBJ2-7; D is unclear. The V gene lost 0 bases and the J gene lost 2 bases, with 6 bases spanning the gap. The germline CDR1 and CDR2 sequences are SGHDT and YYEEEE. This CDR3 is 13 amino acids long. DNA for the CDR3: TGTGCCAGCAGCTTGGGAATGACCTACGAGCAGTACTTC. Encoded protein: CASSLGMTYEQYF.

This clonotype was recorded at least ten times. The J gene is TRBJ1-4, the V gene TRBV6-5, with no clear D. V lost 6 bases and J lost 8, with 10 bases in between. This CDR3 comprises 12 residues. Per germline, CDR1 MNHEY and CDR2 SVGAGI. The CDR3 DNA follows: TGTGCCAGCAGAGGGCTATTGGAAAAACTGTTTTTT. Translating gives CASRGLLEKLFF.

This clonotype was picked up many times. In DNA form, the CDR3 reads TGTGCCAGCAGCCCACCGGGGCCAGGGGGTAGCTTAAAGCAGTACTTC. This translates into CASSPPGPGGSLKQYF. V and J are TRBV7-2 and TRBJ2-7; TRBD1 matches at 7 bases. Trimming at V came to 5 bases and at J to 8 bases, leaving 18 bases not matched to a gene. CDR3 length: 16 residues. The germline V gene encodes CDR1 SGHTA and CDR2 FQGNSA.

This clonotype has ten or more counts. The junction differs from germline at one of its ends, possibly a read error. The J gene is TRBJ1-5, the V gene TRBV6-5, with 10 positions matching TRBD1. Germline V gene data show CDR1 as MNHEY and CDR2 as SVGAGI. The CDR3 runs to 14 residues. The CDR3 nucleotides are TGTGCCAGCAGTTGGGACAGGGGCAATCAGCCCCAGAATTTT. Its protein is CASSWDRGNQPQNF.

Many counts were recorded for this clonotype. DNA for the CDR3: TGCAGTGCTAGTGGGCAGGGGGCTTTGGGAGCGTCCGAGCAGTACTTC. This sequence encodes CSASGQGALGASEQYF. The chain is built from TRBV20-1 and TRBJ2-7, with 8 bases matching TRBD1. CDR3 length equals 16 residues. CDR1 and CDR2 from the germline V gene are DFQATT and SNEGSKA (reference sequence). The V segment lost 3 bases and the J segment 6 bases; nucleotides outside the gene matches: 16.

The table lists this clonotype with many counts. The chain has TRBV5-1 and TRBJ2-3; D is tentatively TRBD1 or TRBD2 (5 bases each). CDR1 is SGHRS and CDR2 is YFSETQ in the germline V gene. Trimming pared 1 base from V and 1 base from J, leaving 16 bases between. The CDR3 length is 17 residues. Here the CDR3 reads CASSLSSLGDGTDTQYF. The CDR3 nucleotides read TGCGCCAGCAGCTTGTCGAGTCTGGGGGACGGCACAGATACGCAGTATTTT.

This clonotype has ten or more counts. The V and J genes are TRBV9 and TRBJ2-3, with 11 bases that match TRBD1. CDR1 SGDLS and CDR2 YYNGEE come from the germline V gene. J gave up 3 bases and V 1 base, and 7 bases lay outside the gene matches. The CDR3 consists of 17 residues. The CDR3 DNA reads as TGTGCCAGCAGCGTAAACTGGGACAGGGGGAAAACAGATACGCAGTATTTT. The encoded protein is CASSVNWDRGKTDTQYF.

This clonotype was recorded many times. The chain uses TRBV10-3 and TRBJ2-7; weak D call: TRBD2 (6 bases). Trimming took 0 bases from V and 3 from J, leaving 12 bases between them. Germline-derived CDR1 and CDR2 are ENHRY and SYGVKD. The CDR3 is 15 amino acids. This CDR3 is CAISESSGENYEQYF. The CDR3 bases are TGTGCCATCAGTGAGTCGTCGGGGGAAAACTACGAGCAGTACTTC.

This clonotype was observed many times. V gene TRBV4-1 combines with J gene TRBJ2-3; 13 bases agree with TRBD2. J gave up 14 bases and V 0 bases, and 5 bases lay outside the gene matches. The germline CDR1 and CDR2 sequences are MGHRA and YSYEKL. The CDR3 covers 14 residues. CDR3 loop: CASSQDRTSGGRYF. CDR3 coding DNA: TGCGCCAGCAGCCAAGACAGGACTAGCGGGGGTCGGTATTTT.

This clonotype was detected only a few times. The J gene is TRBJ2-2, the V gene TRBV24-1; 7 bases are a match to TRBD1. Trimming took 4 bases from V and 7 from J; bases not matched to a gene: 5. CDR1 and CDR2 (germline): KGHDR, SFDVKD. The CDR3 loop spans 14 amino acids. Here the CDR3 DNA reads TGTGCCACCAGTGACCCCAGGGGGAACGGGGAGCTGTTTTTT. Translated, it gives CATSDPRGNGELFF.

This clonotype came up many times. This rearrangement joins TRBV6-1 to TRBJ2-2; a weak D match, TRBD1 (6 bases). V lost 2 bases and J 5 bases, leaving 15 bases between the germline ends. CDR1 and CDR2 (germline): MNHNS, SASEGT. The CDR3 has 16 amino acids. In nucleotides, the CDR3 is TGTGCCAGCAGTGAATGGCAGGGGCGCATGACCGGGGAGCTGTTTTTT. This encodes CASSEWQGRMTGELFF.

There are many counts of this clonotype. For the CDR3, the DNA is TGTGCCAGCAGCCTGGGCGACAGTTACTCCACCTTC. It specifies CASSLGDSYSTF. J is TRBJ1-2 and V is TRBV5-6; D is possibly TRBD1 (5 bases). Germline values: CDR1 SGHDT, CDR2 YYEEEE. The CDR3 is made up of 12 amino acids. The germline V and J ends were trimmed by 4 bases and 13 bases, with 17 bases remaining between them.

The sample holds many counts of this clonotype. The V call is TRBV5-1, the J call TRBJ1-1; 7 nucleotides line up with TRBD1. V lost 4 bases, J lost 4 bases, and 7 bases stayed unmatched. There are 14 residues in the CDR3. Germline V gene lookup returns CDR1 SGHRS and CDR2 YFSETQ. The CDR3 is CASSQPGGVTEAFF. The CDR3 DNA sequence: TGCGCCAGCAGCCAGCCAGGGGGGGTCACTGAAGCTTTCTTT.

Many counts were recorded for this clonotype. The rearrangement links TRBV29-1 to TRBJ1-2, with D tentatively TRBD1 (5 bases). Deletions cut 4 bases from V and 0 bases from J, with 9 bases between. This CDR3 comprises 13 residues. Per germline, CDR1 SQVTM and CDR2 ANQGSEA. The CDR3: CSVVGGANYGYTF. The CDR3 DNA is TGCAGCGTTGTCGGGGGTGCTAACTATGGCTACACCTTC. The whole variable domain, remainder taken from reference TRBV29-1 and TRBJ1-2, is SAVISQKPSRDICQRGTSLTIQCQVDSQVTMMFWYRQQPGQSLTLIATANQGSEATYESGFVIDKFPISRPNLTFSTLTVSNMSPEDSSIYLCSVVGGANYGYTFGSGTRLTVV.

This clonotype was detected ten times or more. The chain links TRBV10-3 to TRBJ1-4; 7 bases are shared with TRBD1. Germline V gives CDR1 ENHRY, CDR2 SYGVKD. V gave up 10 bases and J gave up 6 bases; unmatched junction bases: 8. The CDR3 has 13 residues. The CDR3 is CATRGTAYEKLFF. The CDR3 nucleotides are TGTGCCACCCGGGGGACAGCTTATGAAAAACTGTTTTTT.

This chain joins TRBV28 and TRBJ2-7; D tentatively fits TRBD1 or TRBD2 (5 bases each). V shed 7 bases and J shed 6 bases, with 16 bases lying between them. CDR3 length: 13 amino acids. CDR1 and CDR2 (germline): MDHEN, SYDVKM. CDR3 sequence: CASTLPGAGEQYF. CDR3 coding DNA: TGTGCCAGCACCCTCCCCGGGGCGGGCGAGCAGTACTTC.

This clonotype was observed at least ten times. V usage is TRBV4-1 and J usage is TRBJ2-1, with TRBD2 as a possible D gene (6 bases). There are 17 residues in the CDR3. Germline V lookup: CDR1 MGHRA, CDR2 YSYEKL. V gave up 2 bases and J gave up 5 bases, with 19 bases separating them. Here the CDR3 reads CASSQPSAVGGNNEQFF. CDR3 bases: TGCGCCAGCAGCCAACCTTCCGCGGTGGGGGGTAACAATGAGCAGTTCTTC.

This clonotype came up many times. The V gene is TRBV10-2, the J gene TRBJ1-1; D gene unclear. The ends were cut back, 2 bases at V and 6 bases at J, with 7 bases in the middle. Germline-derived CDR1 and CDR2 are WSHSY and SAAADI. The CDR3 consists of 12 residues. The CDR3 coding sequence is TGCGCCAGCAGTGAGGCTCCTTCTGAAGCTTTCTTT. Translating it yields CASSEAPSEAFF.

This clonotype was counted many times. This rearrangement joins TRBV20-1 to TRBJ1-1, with D possibly being TRBD1 (5 bases). The V and J ends lost 3 bases and 0 bases respectively, with 17 bases between them. The CDR3 is 16 residues long. Per germline, CDR1 DFQATT and CDR2 SNEGSKA (reference sequence). CDR3 sequence reads: CSARTAGGAMNTEAFF. As DNA, the CDR3 is TGCAGTGCTAGGACAGCAGGAGGGGCCATGAACACTGAAGCTTTCTTT.